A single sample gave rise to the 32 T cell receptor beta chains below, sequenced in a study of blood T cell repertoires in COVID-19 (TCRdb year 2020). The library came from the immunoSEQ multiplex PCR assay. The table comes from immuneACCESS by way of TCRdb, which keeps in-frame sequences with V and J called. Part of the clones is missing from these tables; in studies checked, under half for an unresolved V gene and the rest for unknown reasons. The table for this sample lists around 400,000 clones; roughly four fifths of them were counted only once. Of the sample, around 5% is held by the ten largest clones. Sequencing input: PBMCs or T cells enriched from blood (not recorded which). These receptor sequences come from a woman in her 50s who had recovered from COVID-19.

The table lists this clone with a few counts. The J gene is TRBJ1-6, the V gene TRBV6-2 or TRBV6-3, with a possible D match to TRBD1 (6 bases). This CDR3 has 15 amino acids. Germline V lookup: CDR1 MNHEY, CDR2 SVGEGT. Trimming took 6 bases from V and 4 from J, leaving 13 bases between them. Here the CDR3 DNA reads TGTGCCAGCAGCGCGGACAGCTGGTATAATTCACCCCTCCACTTT. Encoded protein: CASSADSWYNSPLHF.

The DNA for the CDR3 is TGTGCCAGTAGTATTTTACAGGGCTACGAGCAGTACTTC. This codes for CASSILQGYEQYF. The chain links TRBV19 to TRBJ2-7, with a tentative D call TRBD1 (6 bases). V was clipped by 3 bases and J by 3 bases, with 9 bases between them. CDR3 length: 13 residues. CDR1 is LNHDA, CDR2 SQIVND, per germline (reference sequence).

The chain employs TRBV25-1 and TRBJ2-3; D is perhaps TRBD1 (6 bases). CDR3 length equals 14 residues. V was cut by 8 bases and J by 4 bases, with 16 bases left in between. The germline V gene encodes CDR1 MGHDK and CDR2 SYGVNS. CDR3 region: CASRTGIGADTQYF. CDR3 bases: TGTGCCAGCCGTACAGGGATCGGGGCAGATACGCAGTATTTT. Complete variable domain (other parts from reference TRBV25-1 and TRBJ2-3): EADIYQTPRYLVIGTGKKITLECSQTMGHDKMYWYQQDPGMELHLIHYSYGVNSTEKGDLSSESTVSRIRTEHFPLTLESARPSHTSQYLCASRTGIGADTQYFGPGTRLTVL.

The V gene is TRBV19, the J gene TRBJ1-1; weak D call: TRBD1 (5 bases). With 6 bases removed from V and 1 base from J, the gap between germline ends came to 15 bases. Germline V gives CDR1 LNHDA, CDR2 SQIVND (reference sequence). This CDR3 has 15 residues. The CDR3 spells CASRMLGQGNTEAFF. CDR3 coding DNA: TGTGCCAGTAGAATGTTGGGGCAGGGGAACACTGAAGCTTTCTTT.

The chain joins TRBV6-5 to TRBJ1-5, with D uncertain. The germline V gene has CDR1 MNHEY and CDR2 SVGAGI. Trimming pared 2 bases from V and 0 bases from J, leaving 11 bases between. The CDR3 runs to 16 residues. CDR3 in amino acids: CASSYLNFPSNQPQHF. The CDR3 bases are TGTGCCAGCAGTTACCTAAATTTCCCTAGCAATCAGCCCCAGCATTTT.

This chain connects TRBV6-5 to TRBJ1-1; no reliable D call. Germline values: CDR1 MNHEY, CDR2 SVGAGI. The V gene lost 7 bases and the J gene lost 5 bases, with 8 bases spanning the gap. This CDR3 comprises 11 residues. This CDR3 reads CASIVRTEAFF. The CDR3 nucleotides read TGTGCCAGCATTGTCAGGACTGAAGCTTTCTTT.

CDR3 sequence reads: CASSAGRTRGYGYTF. In DNA, the CDR3 is TGTGCCAGCAGCGCTGGCCGGACCCGGGGCTATGGCTACACCTTC. The chain recombines TRBV11-2 with TRBJ1-2; D not resolved. The V gene's germline CDR1 is SGHAT and CDR2 FQNNGV. This CDR3 spans 15 amino acids. V was cut by 5 bases and J by 4 bases, with 17 bases left in between.

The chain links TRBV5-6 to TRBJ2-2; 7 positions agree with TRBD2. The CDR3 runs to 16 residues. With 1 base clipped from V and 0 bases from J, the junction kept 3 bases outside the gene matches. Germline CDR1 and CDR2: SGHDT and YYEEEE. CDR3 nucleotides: TGTGCCAGCAGCTTGCAGGGACTAACGAACACCGGGGAGCTGTTTTTT. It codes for CASSLQGLTNTGELFF.

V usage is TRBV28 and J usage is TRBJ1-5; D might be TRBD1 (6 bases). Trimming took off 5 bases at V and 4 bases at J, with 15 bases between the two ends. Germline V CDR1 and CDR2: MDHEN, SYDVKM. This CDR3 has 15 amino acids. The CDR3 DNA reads TGTGCCAGCAGTCCTTCGGGCAGGGGTAATCAGCCCCAGCATTTT. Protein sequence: CASSPSGRGNQPQHF.

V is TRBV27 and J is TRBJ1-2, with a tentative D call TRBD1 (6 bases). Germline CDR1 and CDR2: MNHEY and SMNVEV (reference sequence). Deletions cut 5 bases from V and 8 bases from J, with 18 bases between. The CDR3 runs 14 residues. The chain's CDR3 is CASSGRDTGFGYTF. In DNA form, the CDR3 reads TGTGCCAGCAGTGGCCGGGACACGGGGTTCGGCTACACCTTC.

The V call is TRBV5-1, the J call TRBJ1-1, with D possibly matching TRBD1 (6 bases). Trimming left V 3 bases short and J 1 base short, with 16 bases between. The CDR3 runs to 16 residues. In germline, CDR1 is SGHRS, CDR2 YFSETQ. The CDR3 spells CASSSLAQGRNTEAFF. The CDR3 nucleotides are TGCGCCAGCAGCTCTCTCGCGCAGGGGCGGAACACTGAAGCTTTCTTT.

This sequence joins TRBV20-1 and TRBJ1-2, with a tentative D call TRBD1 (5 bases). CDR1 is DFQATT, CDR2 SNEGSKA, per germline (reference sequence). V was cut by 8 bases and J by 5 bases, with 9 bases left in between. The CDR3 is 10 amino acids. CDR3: CSTGGYGYTF. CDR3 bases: TGCAGTACGGGGGGATATGGCTACACCTTC.

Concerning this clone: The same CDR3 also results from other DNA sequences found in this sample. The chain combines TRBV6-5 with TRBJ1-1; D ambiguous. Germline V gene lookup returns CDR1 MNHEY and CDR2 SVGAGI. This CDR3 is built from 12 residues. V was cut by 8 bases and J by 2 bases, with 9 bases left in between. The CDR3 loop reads CASARGNTEAFF. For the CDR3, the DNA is TGTGCCAGCGCTCGGGGAAACACTGAAGCTTTCTTT.

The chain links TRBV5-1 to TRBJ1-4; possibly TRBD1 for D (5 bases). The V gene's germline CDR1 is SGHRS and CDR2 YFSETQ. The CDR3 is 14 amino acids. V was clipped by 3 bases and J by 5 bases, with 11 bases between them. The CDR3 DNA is TGCGCCAGCAGCTGGGAGGGGAGGAATGAAAAACTGTTTTTT. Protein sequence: CASSWEGRNEKLFF. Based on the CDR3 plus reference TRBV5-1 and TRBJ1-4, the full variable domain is KAGVTQTPRYLIKTRGQQVTLSCSPISGHRSVSWYQQTPGQGLQFLFEYFSETQRNKGNFPGRFSGRQFSNSRSEMNVSTLELGDSALYLCASSWEGRNEKLFFGSGTQLSVL.

As DNA, the CDR3 is TGTGCCAGCAGTTCCGGTTTCGGGACAGGGGCCTCCCCCAACACTGAAGCTTTCTTT. This translates into CASSSGFGTGASPNTEAFF. The chain recombines TRBV28 with TRBJ1-1; the match to TRBD1 covers 10 bases. Germline-derived CDR1 and CDR2 are MDHEN and SYDVKM. The CDR3 is made up of 19 amino acids. V shed 4 bases and J 2 bases; nucleotides not matched to a gene: 16. Variable domain in full (rest from reference TRBV28 and TRBJ1-1): DVKVTQSSRYLVKRTGEKVFLECVQDMDHENMFWYRQDPGLGLRLIYFSYDVKMKEKGDIPEGYSVSREKKERFSLILESASTNQTSMYLCASSSGFGTGASPNTEAFFGQGTRLTVV.

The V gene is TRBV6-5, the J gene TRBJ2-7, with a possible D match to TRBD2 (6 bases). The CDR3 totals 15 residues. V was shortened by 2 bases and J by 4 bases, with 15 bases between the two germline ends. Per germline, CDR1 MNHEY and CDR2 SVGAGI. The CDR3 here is CASSYSPGGGYEQYF. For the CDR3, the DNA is TGTGCCAGCAGTTACAGTCCAGGAGGAGGGTACGAGCAGTACTTC.

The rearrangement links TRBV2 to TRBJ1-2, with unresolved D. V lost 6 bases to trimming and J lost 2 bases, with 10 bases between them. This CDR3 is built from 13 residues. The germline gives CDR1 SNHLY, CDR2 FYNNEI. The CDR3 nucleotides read TGTGCCAGCAGGCTAGCACAGAACTATGGCTACACCTTC. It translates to CASRLAQNYGYTF.

The CDR3 here is CASSPLAGATNEKLFF. The DNA for the CDR3 is TGTGCCAGCAGCCCCCTTGCCGGAGCAACTAATGAAAAACTGTTTTTT. This rearrangement joins TRBV11-2 to TRBJ1-4, with no clear D. The germline CDR1 and CDR2 sequences are SGHAT and FQNNGV. CDR3 size: 16 residues. With 5 bases removed from V and 0 bases from J, the gap between germline ends came to 13 bases. The variable domain in full, completed from reference TRBV11-2 and TRBJ1-4, reads EAGVAQSPRYKIIEKRQSVAFWCNPISGHATLYWYQQILGQGPKLLIQFQNNGVVDDSQLPKDRFSAERLKGVDSTLKIQPAKLEDSAVYLCASSPLAGATNEKLFFGSGTQLSVL.

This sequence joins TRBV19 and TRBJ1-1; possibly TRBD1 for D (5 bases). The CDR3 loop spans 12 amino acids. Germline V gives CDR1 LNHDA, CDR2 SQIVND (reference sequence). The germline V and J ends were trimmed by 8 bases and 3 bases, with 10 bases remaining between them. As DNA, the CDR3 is TGTGCCAGTGGCAGGGATGACACTGAAGCTTTCTTT. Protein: CASGRDDTEAFF.

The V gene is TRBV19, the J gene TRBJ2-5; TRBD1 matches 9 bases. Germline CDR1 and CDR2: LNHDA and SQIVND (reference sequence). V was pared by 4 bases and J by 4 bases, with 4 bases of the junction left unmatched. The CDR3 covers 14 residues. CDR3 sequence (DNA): TGTGCCAGTAGTACTACAGGGGGCTCAGAGACCCAGTACTTC. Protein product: CASSTTGGSETQYF.

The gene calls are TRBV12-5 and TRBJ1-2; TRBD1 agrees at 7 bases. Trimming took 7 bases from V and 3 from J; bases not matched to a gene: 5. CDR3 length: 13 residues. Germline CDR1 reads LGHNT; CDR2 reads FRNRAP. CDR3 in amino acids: CASALGTDYGYTF. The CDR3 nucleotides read TGTGCTAGTGCCCTCGGGACAGACTATGGCTACACCTTC.

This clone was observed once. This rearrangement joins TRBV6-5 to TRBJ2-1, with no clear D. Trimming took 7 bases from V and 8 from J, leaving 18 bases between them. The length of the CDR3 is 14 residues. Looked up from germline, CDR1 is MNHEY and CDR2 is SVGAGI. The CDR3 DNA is TGTGCCAGCAAGAAGGAGACCAGAGGTTATGAGCAGTTCTTC. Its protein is CASKKETRGYEQFF.

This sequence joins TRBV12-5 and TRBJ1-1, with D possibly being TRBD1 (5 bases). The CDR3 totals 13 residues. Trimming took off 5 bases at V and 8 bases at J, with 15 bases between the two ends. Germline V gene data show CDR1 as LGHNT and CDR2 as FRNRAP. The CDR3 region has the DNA TGTGCTAGTGGTGTTTCAGGGTCCCGAGAAGCTTTCTTT. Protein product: CASGVSGSREAFF.

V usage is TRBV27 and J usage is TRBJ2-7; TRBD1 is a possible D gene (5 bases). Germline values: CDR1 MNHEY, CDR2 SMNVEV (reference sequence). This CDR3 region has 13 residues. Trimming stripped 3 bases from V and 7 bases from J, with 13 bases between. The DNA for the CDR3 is TGTGCCAGCAGTTTGCTGGGGCCGAGGGAGCAGTACTTC. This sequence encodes CASSLLGPREQYF.

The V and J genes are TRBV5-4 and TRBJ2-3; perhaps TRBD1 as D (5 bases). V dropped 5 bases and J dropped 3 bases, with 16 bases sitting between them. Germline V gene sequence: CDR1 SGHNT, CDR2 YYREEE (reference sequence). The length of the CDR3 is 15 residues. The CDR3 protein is CASSSSRQITDTQYF. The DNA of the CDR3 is TGTGCCAGCAGTTCCTCCCGACAGATTACAGATACGCAGTATTTT.

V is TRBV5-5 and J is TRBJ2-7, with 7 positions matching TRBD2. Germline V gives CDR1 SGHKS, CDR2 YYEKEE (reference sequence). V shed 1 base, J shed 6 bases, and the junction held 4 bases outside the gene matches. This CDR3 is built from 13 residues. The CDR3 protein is CASSLLAVGEQYF. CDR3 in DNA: TGTGCCAGCAGCTTGCTAGCGGTGGGCGAGCAGTACTTC.

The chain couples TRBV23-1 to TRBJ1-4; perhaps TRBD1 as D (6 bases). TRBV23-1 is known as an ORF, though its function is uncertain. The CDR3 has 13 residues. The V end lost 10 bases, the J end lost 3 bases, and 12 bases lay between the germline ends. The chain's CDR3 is CATKQGPNEKLFF. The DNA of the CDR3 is TGCGCCACCAAACAGGGACCTAATGAAAAACTGTTTTTT.

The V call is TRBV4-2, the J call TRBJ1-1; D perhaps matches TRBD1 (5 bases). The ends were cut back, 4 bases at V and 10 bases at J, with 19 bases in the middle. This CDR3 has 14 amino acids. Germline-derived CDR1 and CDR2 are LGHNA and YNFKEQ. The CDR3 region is CASSPNSGQGGAFF. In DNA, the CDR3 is TGTGCCAGCAGCCCTAACTCCGGGCAGGGAGGAGCTTTCTTT.

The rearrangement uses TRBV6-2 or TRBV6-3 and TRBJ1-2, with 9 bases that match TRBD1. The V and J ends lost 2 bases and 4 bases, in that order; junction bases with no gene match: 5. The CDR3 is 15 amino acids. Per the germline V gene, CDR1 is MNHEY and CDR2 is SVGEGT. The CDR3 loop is CASSYADRGSYGYTF. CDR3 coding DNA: TGTGCCAGCAGTTACGCGGACAGGGGTTCCTATGGCTACACCTTC.

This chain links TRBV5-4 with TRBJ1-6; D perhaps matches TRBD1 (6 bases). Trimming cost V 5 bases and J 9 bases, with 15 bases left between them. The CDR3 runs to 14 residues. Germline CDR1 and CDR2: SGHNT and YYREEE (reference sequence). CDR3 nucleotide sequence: TGTGCCAGCAGTACAAAGGGGGGGGGTTCACCCCTCCACTTT. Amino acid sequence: CASSTKGGGSPLHF.

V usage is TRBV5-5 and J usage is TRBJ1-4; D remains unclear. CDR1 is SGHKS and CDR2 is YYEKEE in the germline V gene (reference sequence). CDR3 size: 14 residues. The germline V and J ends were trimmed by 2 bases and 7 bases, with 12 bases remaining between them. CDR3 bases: TGTGCCAGCAGCTTTAACCCCCGGAGTGAAAAACTGTTTTTT. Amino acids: CASSFNPRSEKLFF.

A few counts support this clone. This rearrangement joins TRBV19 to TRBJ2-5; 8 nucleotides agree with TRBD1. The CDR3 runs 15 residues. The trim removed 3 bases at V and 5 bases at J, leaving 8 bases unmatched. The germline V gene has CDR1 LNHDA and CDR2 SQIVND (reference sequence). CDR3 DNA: TGTGCCAGTAGTATCGGCGCAGGGGGCCGGGAGACCCAGTACTTC. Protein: CASSIGAGGRETQYF.